The rows below give T cell receptor beta chains drawn from one sample of a study of CD8+ T cells in alopecia areata. Assay used: immunoSEQ multiplex PCR; TCRdb lists only in-frame clones, some missing. Of around 61,000 clones listed, 45% to 55% are singletons. The starting material was CD8+ T cells sorted from blood, obtained at week 0. The source of these receptors is a human donor with alopecia areata. CDR3s include the opening cysteine and the closing phenylalanine or tryptophan. The D gene is left open where the match is weak. For some rows the clone size is stated as once, few or many, or as a class when expanded; others skip it.

many | . | TRBJ1-3 | TRBV7-8 | CASTPQASGNTIYF | TGTGCCAGCACCCCCCAGGCCTCTGGAAACACCATATATTTT
. | . | TRBJ2-5 | TRBV30 | CAWSGQRADGRYETQYF | TGTGCCTGGAGTGGCCAGCGGGCTGACGGTCGATACGAGACCCAGTACTTC
few | . | TRBJ2-6 | TRBV27 | CASSPGRTPSGVLTF | TGTGCCAGCAGTCCGGGACGCACGCCCTCCGGGGTCCTGACTTTC
. | TRBD1 | TRBJ2-2 | TRBV30 | CALWTGQNTGELFF | TGTGCCTTATGGACAGGACAGAACACCGGGGAGCTGTTTTTT
few | . | TRBJ1-1 | TRBV19 | CASSIAPRGTEAFF | TGTGCCAGTAGTATCGCCCCCCGTGGCACTGAAGCTTTCTTT
. | . | TRBJ2-5 | TRBV4-2 | CASSNQRVGETQYF | TGTGCCAGCAGCAACCAGCGGGTGGGGGAGACCCAGTACTTC
. | . | TRBJ2-1 | TRBV27 | CASALVRSGNEQFF | TGTGCCAGCGCACTAGTGCGTTCGGGCAATGAGCAGTTCTTC
. | . | TRBJ2-1 | TRBV9 | CASSPRENNEQFF | TGTGCCAGCAGCCCCCGTGAGAACAATGAGCAGTTCTTC
. | . | TRBJ2-1 | TRBV9 | CASSVDNEQFF | TGTGCCAGCAGCGTAGACAATGAGCAGTTCTTC
few | TRBD2 | TRBJ2-7 | TRBV5-1 | CASSLTAGGGYEQYF | TGCGCCAGCAGCTTGACAGCGGGAGGGGGCTACGAGCAGTACTTC
. | . | TRBJ2-2 | TRBV7-8 | CASTQGSGELFF | TGTGCCAGCACCCAGGGTTCCGGGGAGCTGTTTTTT
few | . | TRBJ2-5 | TRBV29-1 | CSVPRASETQYF | TGCAGCGTTCCCCGGGCCTCAGAGACCCAGTACTTC
few | . | TRBJ2-4 | TRBV4-1 | CASSQLLGRGAGIQYF | TGCGCCAGCAGCCAATTACTGGGCAGGGGCGCGGGCATTCAGTACTTC
. | . | TRBJ2-3 | TRBV29-1 | CSAPGVQGTQYF | TGCAGCGCCCCCGGGGTTCAGGGAACGCAGTATTTT
. | TRBD2 | TRBJ2-2 | TRBV15 | CATFATGLADTGELFF | TGTGCCACCTTTGCTACTGGGCTAGCGGACACCGGGGAGCTGTTTTTT
medium-sized | . | TRBJ2-2 | TRBV30 | CAWSPTGADTGELFF | TGTGCCTGGAGTCCCACCGGGGCGGACACCGGGGAGCTGTTTTTT
. | . | TRBJ2-1 | TRBV9 | CASSRMNEQFF | TGTGCCAGCAGCCGCATGAATGAGCAGTTCTTC
. | . | TRBJ2-7 | TRBV19 | CASSTRWDEQYF | TGTGCCAGTAGTACCCGGTGGGACGAGCAGTACTTC
few | TRBD1 | TRBJ1-3 | TRBV29-1 | CSALGDRGPGNTIYF | TGCAGCGCCCTAGGGGACAGGGGGCCTGGAAACACCATATATTTT
few | TRBD1 | TRBJ2-3 | TRBV30 | CAWSRDRGTTDTQYF | TGTGCCTGGAGCCGGGACAGGGGTACCACAGATACGCAGTATTTT
. | . | TRBJ2-2 | TRBV29-1 | CSVEDYTGELFF | TGCAGCGTTGAAGACTACACCGGGGAGCTGTTTTTT
few | . | TRBJ1-2 | TRBV19 | CASSGGGRLRGYTF | TGTGCCAGTAGCGGGGGGGGACGGCTTCGCGGCTACACCTTC
many | . | TRBJ2-4 | TRBV6-1 | CASSPGANIQYF | TGTGCCAGCAGTCCAGGGGCGAACATTCAGTACTTC
few | . | TRBJ1-1 | TRBV6-5 | CASSYSMARAEAFF | TGTGCCAGCAGTTACTCGATGGCGAGGGCTGAAGCTTTCTTT
. | . | TRBJ2-7 | TRBV6-5 | CASSAEGYPYEQYF | TGTGCCAGCAGTGCAGAGGGATATCCCTACGAGCAGTACTTC
. | . | TRBJ2-5 | TRBV30 | CAWSVPFGWETQYF | TGTGCCTGGAGTGTACCTTTTGGGTGGGAGACCCAGTACTTC
. | TRBD2 | TRBJ2-7 | TRBV4-3 | CASSPDSGSSEQYF | TGCGCCAGCAGCCCGGATAGCGGGAGCTCCGAGCAGTACTTC
. | TRBD2 | TRBJ2-1 | TRBV7-9 | CASRSGREGHEQFF | TGTGCCAGCAGGTCAGGGCGGGAGGGCCACGAGCAGTTCTTC
. | . | TRBJ2-7 | TRBV7-2 | CASSPRGDEQYF | TGTGCCAGCAGCCCGCGGGGTGACGAGCAGTACTTC